The 5 T cell receptor beta chains listed next were all sequenced from one sample in a study of regulatory T cells in long-lasting Graves disease. The sample's time point: persistent/refractory GD, antithyroid drugs over 5 years with positive TRAb. PBMC-extracted RNA yielded the TCR library. TCR beta libraries were built with iRepertoire HTBI primers and Arm-PCR of CDR3 regions. A single record per CDR3 protein comes from TCRdb applying MiXCR to the multiplex PCR reads. Of hundreds of thousands of distinct CDR3 sequences in the sample, about 20% were seen once. The specimen was peripheral blood mononuclear cells (PBMCs), collected when the disease was refractory, from a patient treated with antithyroid drugs. The receptors were gathered from a female donor with Graves disease.

This rearrangement joins TRBV7-2 to TRBJ2-4; 7 bases match TRBD1. The CDR3 is 17 residues long. Germline CDR1 SGHTA, CDR2 FQGNSA. V lost 1 base, J lost 7 bases, and 13 bases stayed unmatched. CDR3 in DNA: TGTGCCAGCAGCTTAGAGAGAAGGGGGCTGGCGGTTAACATTCAGTACTTC. It yields the protein CASSLERRGLAVNIQYF.

This chain uses TRBV4-3 with TRBJ1-2; D perhaps matches TRBD1 (5 bases). Trimming cost V 3 bases and J 5 bases, with 13 bases left between them. The germline CDR1 and CDR2 sequences are LGHNA and YSLEER. This CDR3 region has 14 residues. Here the CDR3 DNA reads TGCGCCAGCAGCCAGGATACGGGACCTTATGGCTACACCTTC. The encoded protein is CASSQDTGPYGYTF.

This clonotype showed up many times. J is TRBJ2-2 and V is TRBV10-3; TRBD2 aligns across 8 bases. With V trimmed by 9 bases and J by 7 bases, 7 bases remained unmatched. Germline V CDR1 and CDR2: ENHRY, SYGVKD. The CDR3 extends over 13 amino acids. In DNA, the CDR3 is TGTGCCATACGGGAGGGCCAGGTCGGGGAGCTGTTTTTT. Encoded protein: CAIREGQVGELFF.

Only a few counts were recorded for this clonotype. The gene calls are TRBV20-1 and TRBJ2-7; D is possibly TRBD1 (6 bases). Germline V lookup: CDR1 DFQATT, CDR2 SNEGSKA (reference sequence). There are 14 residues in the CDR3. Trimming pared 5 bases from V and 5 bases from J, leaving 19 bases between. CDR3: CSAFGPGVLHEQYF. The CDR3 DNA reads as TGCAGTGCTTTCGGTCCAGGGGTTCTTCACGAGCAGTACTTC.

This rearrangement joins TRBV15 to TRBJ2-3; TRBD2 agrees at 8 bases. Unmatched junction bases numbered 4, after V lost 0 bases and J lost 2 bases. The CDR3 has 16 residues. Germline CDR1 and CDR2: LNHNV and YYDKDF (reference sequence). The CDR3 DNA reads TGTGCCACCAGCAGAGATCGACTAGCGCACACAGATACGCAGTATTTT. This gives the protein CATSRDRLAHTDTQYF.